This T cell receptor beta chain stems from a study of cytomegalovirus exposure and HLA in healthy donors. Turning to the study itself: The 95 to 150 validation repertoires, a later analysis reported, used the same platform as the approximately 630 first-cohort repertoires.

Measured with immunoSEQ multiplex PCR; TCRdb has only the in-frame clones, and not every one. Of about 110,000 clones listed, over 75% are singletons. The TCR sequence derives from a woman in her thirties in good health and CMV-seropositive. The sample consisted of PBMCs.

CDR3 coding DNA: TGTGCCAGCAGCAATGTTAGGGCCTCAGGGGGCTACACCTTC. Protein sequence: CASSNVRASGGYTF. The genes are TRBV13 and TRBJ1-2; tentatively, D is TRBD1 (5 bases). Trimming took off 5 bases at V and 8 bases at J, with 18 bases between the two ends. Germline V CDR1 and CDR2: PRHDT, FYEKMQ (reference sequence). CDR3 length equals 14 residues.